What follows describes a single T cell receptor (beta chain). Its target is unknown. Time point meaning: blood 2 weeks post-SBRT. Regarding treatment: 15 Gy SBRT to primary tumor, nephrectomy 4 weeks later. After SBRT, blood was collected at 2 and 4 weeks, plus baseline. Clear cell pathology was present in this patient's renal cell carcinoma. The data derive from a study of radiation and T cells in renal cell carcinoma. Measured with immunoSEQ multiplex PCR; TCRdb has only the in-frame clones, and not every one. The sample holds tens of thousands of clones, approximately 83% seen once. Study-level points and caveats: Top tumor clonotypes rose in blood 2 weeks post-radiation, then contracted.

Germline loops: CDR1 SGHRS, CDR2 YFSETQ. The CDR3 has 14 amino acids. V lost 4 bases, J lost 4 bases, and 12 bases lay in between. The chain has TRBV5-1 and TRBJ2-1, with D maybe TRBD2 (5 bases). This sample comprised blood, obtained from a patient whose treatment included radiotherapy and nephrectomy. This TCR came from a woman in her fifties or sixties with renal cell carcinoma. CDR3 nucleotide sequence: TGCGCCAGCAGCCCGGGCGGGCAGTACAATGAGCAGTTCTTC. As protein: CASSPGGQYNEQFF.